The clone carrying this TCR beta chain occurred once. This CDR3 is 14 amino acids long. V was pared by 4 bases and J by 3 bases, with 6 bases of the junction left unmatched. The germline gives CDR1 SGHRS, CDR2 YFSETQ. This record comes from a study of blood T cell repertoires in COVID-19. Study background: From the United States, Italy and Spain came samples of acute and convalescent COVID-19.

Measured with immunoSEQ multiplex PCR; TCRdb has only the in-frame clones, and not every one. The top ten clones hold more than 6.5% of a sample with a few hundred thousand clones, 80% to 90% of them seen once. The TCR was taken from a woman aged 50 to 60 who had been exposed to COVID-19. Sample: PBMCs or T cells enriched from blood (not recorded which). The genes are TRBV5-1 and TRBJ1-1; 7 nucleotides line up with TRBD1. The CDR3 sequence is CASSVLGGDTEAFF. CDR3 sequence (DNA): TGCGCCAGCAGCGTCCTAGGGGGCGACACTGAAGCTTTCTTT.